These 25 T cell receptor beta chains originate from one sample sequenced in a study of shared clonotypes between healthy human individuals. The assay was immunoSEQ multiplex PCR, and TCRdb's table has in-frame clones only and misses some. Of about 1 million clones listed, under 80% are singletons. The sequencing sample was made of memory CD4+ T cells sorted from blood. Noted subset: CD45RA-negative fraction. These receptors were taken from a man between 18 and 35 years old in good health.

There are a few counts of this clone. The gene calls are TRBV18 and TRBJ1-4; D gene unclear. Looked up from germline, CDR1 is KGHSH and CDR2 is LQKENI. Trimming took 3 bases from V and 4 from J, leaving 12 bases between them. The CDR3 runs to 15 residues. The DNA of the CDR3 is TGTGCCAGCTCACCGTCCTTGGGTTTTAATGAAAAACTGTTTTTT. It is translated as CASSPSLGFNEKLFF.

V is TRBV19 and J is TRBJ1-5, with a possible D match to TRBD1 (5 bases). The CDR3 extends over 15 amino acids. Trimming removed 4 bases at V and 3 bases at J, with 13 bases between. Germline V lookup: CDR1 LNHDA, CDR2 SQIVND (reference sequence). The CDR3 loop is CASSRSRQFNQPQHF. For the CDR3, the DNA is TGTGCCAGTAGTAGATCTAGACAGTTCAATCAGCCCCAGCATTTT. Full variable domain (remainder filled in from reference TRBV19 and TRBJ1-5): DGGITQSPKYLFRKEGQNVTLSCEQNLNHDAMYWYRQDPGQGLRLIYYSQIVNDFQKGDIAEGYSVSREKKESFPLTVTSAQKNPTAFYLCASSRSRQFNQPQHFGDGTRLSIL.

The chain is built from TRBV9 and TRBJ2-2, with TRBD1 matching 7 bases. The CDR3 spans 15 residues. V lost 4 bases to trimming and J lost 4 bases; unmatched junction nucleotides: 7. Germline assignment: CDR1 SGDLS and CDR2 YYNGEE. The CDR3 loop reads CASSPGQVVTGELFF. In nucleotides, the CDR3 is TGTGCCAGCAGCCCCGGACAGGTCGTCACCGGGGAGCTGTTTTTT.

This chain joins TRBV5-1 and TRBJ2-5; D may correspond to TRBD1 or TRBD2 (5 bases each). V lost 2 bases and J 7 bases, leaving 21 bases between the germline ends. Germline CDR1 and CDR2: SGHRS and YFSETQ. This CDR3 region has 16 residues. CDR3: CASSLASGRESGTQYF. CDR3 in DNA: TGCGCCAGCAGCTTAGCCTCCGGCAGGGAAAGCGGGACCCAGTACTTC.

The chain couples TRBV28 to TRBJ1-1; the match to TRBD1 covers 9 bases. CDR1 and CDR2 (germline): MDHEN, SYDVKM. This CDR3 comprises 12 residues. The ends lost 10 bases at V and 4 bases at J; junction bases unmatched: 4. The CDR3: CATWDRVTEAFF. Here the CDR3 DNA reads TGTGCCACCTGGGACAGGGTCACTGAAGCTTTCTTT.

The rearrangement uses TRBV14 and TRBJ2-1; D is possibly TRBD2 (6 bases). The V gene's germline CDR1 is SGHDN and CDR2 FVKESK. V lost 1 base to trimming and J lost 4 bases, with 14 bases between them. The CDR3 spans 16 residues. CDR3 in amino acids: CASSQGGGKGYNEQFF. The DNA for the CDR3 is TGTGCCAGCAGCCAAGGGGGCGGGAAGGGTTACAATGAGCAGTTCTTC.

The CDR3 DNA reads as TGTGCCAGCAGCTCCCCTCTACCGGGACAGGGACAAGAGACCCAGTACTTC. As protein: CASSSPLPGQGQETQYF. The V call is TRBV7-9, the J call TRBJ2-5; 9 bases align to TRBD1. V lost 4 bases to trimming and J lost 2 bases; unmatched junction nucleotides: 11. Germline lookup yields CDR1 SEHNR and CDR2 FQNEAQ (reference sequence). The length of the CDR3 is 17 residues.

The CDR3 DNA is TGTGCCAGCAGGCCCAGGGGGGCCACAGATACGCAGTATTTT. It specifies CASRPRGATDTQYF. V usage is TRBV28 and J usage is TRBJ2-3; possible D gene TRBD1, 7 bases. V lost 6 bases and J 2 bases, leaving 12 bases between the germline ends. The CDR3 covers 14 residues. Germline values: CDR1 MDHEN, CDR2 SYDVKM.

For the CDR3, the DNA is TGTGCCAGTAGTGCCGACAGCTTGGGTTACTCTGGGGCCAACGTCCTGACTTTC. It encodes CASSADSLGYSGANVLTF. V and J are TRBV19 and TRBJ2-6, with TRBD1 as a possible D gene (5 bases). V gave up 5 bases and J gave up 0 bases, with 17 bases separating them. The CDR3 is 18 amino acids. The V gene's germline CDR1 is LNHDA and CDR2 SQIVND (reference sequence).

CDR3 DNA: TGTGCCAGTAGTATAAGGGGGCCAGCGGGCAATCAGCCCCAGCATTTT. This translates into CASSIRGPAGNQPQHF. The genes are TRBV19 and TRBJ1-5, with TRBD1 identical over 7 bases. V lost 2 bases, J lost 2 bases, and 6 bases stayed unmatched. The germline CDR1 and CDR2 sequences are LNHDA and SQIVND (reference sequence). The CDR3 extends over 16 amino acids.

This chain joins TRBV18 and TRBJ2-1; D is perhaps TRBD2 (6 bases). CDR1 and CDR2 (germline): KGHSH, LQKENI. The CDR3 is made up of 15 amino acids. V lost 3 bases, J lost 2 bases, and 11 bases lay in between. CDR3 region: CASSPEGPPYNEQFF. CDR3 nucleotides: TGTGCCAGCTCACCGGAGGGGCCCCCCTACAATGAGCAGTTCTTC.

This chain links TRBV29-1 with TRBJ2-3; no firm D call. The CDR3 runs 13 residues. Trimming took off 4 bases at V and 0 bases at J, with 8 bases between the two ends. Germline CDR1 and CDR2: SQVTM and ANQGSEA. The CDR3 protein is CSVGISSTDTQYF. DNA for the CDR3: TGCAGCGTTGGCATTTCTAGCACAGATACGCAGTATTTT.

This chain links TRBV6-5 with TRBJ2-2; D call uncertain. In germline, CDR1 is MNHEY, CDR2 SVGAGI. Trimming left V 6 bases short and J 4 bases short, with 15 bases between. There are 15 residues in the CDR3. CDR3 in DNA: TGTGCCAGCAGCCCACCCTCAAGGGCCACCGGGGAGCTGTTTTTT. Protein product: CASSPPSRATGELFF.

The rearrangement links TRBV2 to TRBJ1-2; TRBD1 agrees at 10 bases. CDR3 length: 15 residues. Trimming cost V 6 bases and J 4 bases; bases outside gene matches: 8. The germline V gene has CDR1 SNHLY and CDR2 FYNNEI. Here the CDR3 reads CASRDGTGVGYGYTF. The DNA for the CDR3 is TGTGCCAGCAGGGACGGGACAGGGGTGGGCTATGGCTACACCTTC.

The chain uses TRBV7-8 and TRBJ2-1; D may be TRBD1 or TRBD2 (5 bases each). Per germline, CDR1 SGHVS and CDR2 FQNEAQ. V was cut by 4 bases and J by 1 base, with 11 bases left in between. There are 15 residues in the CDR3. The CDR3 coding sequence is TGTGCCAGCAGCTCCTCTTGGGGGTCCTACAATGAGCAGTTCTTC. Translating it yields CASSSSWGSYNEQFF.

This sequence joins TRBV11-2 and TRBJ2-7, with D possibly matching TRBD1 (7 bases). Germline-derived CDR1 and CDR2 are SGHAT and FQNNGV. This CDR3 has 19 residues. Deletions cut 0 bases from V and 0 bases from J, with 21 bases between. This CDR3 reads CASSLDRGLQGKTSYEQYF. CDR3 DNA sequence: TGTGCCAGCAGCTTAGATCGGGGGCTACAGGGGAAGACCTCCTACGAGCAGTACTTC.

This clone was picked up many times. The chain carries TRBV4-2 and TRBJ2-7, with a tentative D call TRBD1 (6 bases). Germline V gives CDR1 LGHNA, CDR2 YNFKEQ. This CDR3 has 15 amino acids. V was shortened by 0 bases and J by 2 bases, with 11 bases between the two germline ends. CDR3 sequence (DNA): TGTGCCAGCAGCCAAGACTCCAGGGGAGCCTACGAGCAGTACTTC. This sequence encodes CASSQDSRGAYEQYF.

The rearrangement uses TRBV25-1 and TRBJ2-3; the D gene is possibly TRBD2 (6 bases). Trimming took off 3 bases at V and 4 bases at J, with 17 bases between the two ends. The germline CDR1 and CDR2 sequences are MGHDK and SYGVNS. The length of the CDR3 is 16 residues. CDR3 in amino acids: CASSDPTRTPADTQYF. CDR3 DNA: TGTGCCAGCAGTGATCCGACTAGAACCCCTGCAGATACGCAGTATTTT.

The rearrangement uses TRBV7-2 and TRBJ2-5; a weak D match, TRBD1 (5 bases). Trimming removed 6 bases from V and 4 bases from J, with 9 bases in between. Germline CDR1 and CDR2: SGHTA and FQGNSA. This CDR3 region has 12 residues. As DNA, the CDR3 is TGTGCCAGCAGTTCCCAGGGAGAGACCCAGTACTTC. Protein: CASSSQGETQYF.

CDR3 DNA: TGTGCCAGCAGCTTGGCTTGGGGTTCTGGCTATGGCTACACCTTC. Protein product: CASSLAWGSGYGYTF. The chain links TRBV5-6 to TRBJ1-2; D gene uncertain. Germline V lookup: CDR1 SGHDT, CDR2 YYEEEE. V dropped 0 bases and J dropped 4 bases, with 13 bases sitting between them. The length of the CDR3 is 15 residues.

The chain uses TRBV5-1 and TRBJ1-4, with D perhaps matching TRBD1 (6 bases). Germline V gene sequence: CDR1 SGHRS, CDR2 YFSETQ. The CDR3 has 16 residues. V lost 2 bases and J lost 4, with 15 bases in between. The CDR3 coding sequence is TGCGCCAGCAGCTTTCAACAGGGCCCGAATAATGAAAAACTGTTTTTT. Translation: CASSFQQGPNNEKLFF.

The gene calls are TRBV30 and TRBJ1-3, with 11 positions matching TRBD1. V dropped 3 bases and J dropped 1; count of bases not matched to a gene: 5. There are 16 residues in the CDR3. Germline CDR1 GTSNPN, CDR2 SVGIG (reference sequence). The CDR3 DNA is TGTGCCTGGAGGGCCAGGGACAGGGGGTCTGGAAACACCATATATTTT. Amino acids: CAWRARDRGSGNTIYF.

The chain couples TRBV11-1 to TRBJ2-1, with 9 bases lining up with TRBD2. V trimming: 4 bases; J trimming: 2 bases; junction bases outside the gene matches: 3. The germline V gene encodes CDR1 SGHAT and CDR2 FQDESV (reference sequence). The length of the CDR3 is 15 residues. CDR3 in amino acids: CASSYASGTYNEQFF. In DNA form, the CDR3 reads TGTGCCAGCAGCTACGCTAGCGGGACCTACAATGAGCAGTTCTTC.

This chain uses TRBV6-1 with TRBJ1-5, with D uncertain. This CDR3 has 13 amino acids. Deletions cut 8 bases from V and 7 bases from J, with 15 bases between. Germline values: CDR1 MNHNS, CDR2 SASEGT. CDR3 sequence reads: CASLGVYYQPQHF. Here the CDR3 DNA reads TGTGCCAGCCTCGGGGTCTATTACCAGCCCCAGCATTTT.

The V call is TRBV19, the J call TRBJ2-1; 10 bases map to TRBD2. The CDR3 contains 17 residues. V was pared by 4 bases and J by 7 bases, with 13 bases of the junction left unmatched. Germline loops: CDR1 LNHDA, CDR2 SQIVND (reference sequence). CDR3 sequence reads: CASSTPWTSGISNEQFF. Here the CDR3 DNA reads TGTGCCAGTAGTACTCCTTGGACTAGCGGAATATCGAATGAGCAGTTCTTC. Full variable domain (remainder filled in from reference TRBV19 and TRBJ2-1): DGGITQSPKYLFRKEGQNVTLSCEQNLNHDAMYWYRQDPGQGLRLIYYSQIVNDFQKGDIAEGYSVSREKKESFPLTVTSAQKNPTAFYLCASSTPWTSGISNEQFFGPGTRLTVL.